This paragraph covers one TCR beta chain sequence. Its antigen is unknown. The source of the sample is a study of cytomegalovirus exposure and HLA in healthy donors. General observations from the study: Excluded: some indistinguishable V segments such as TRBV6-2 and TRBV6-3. It was reported in a later analysis that an Asian-associated ancestry cluster showed fewer N-insertions than the 666-donor mean.

The PCR employed 60 Vbeta primers together with 13 Jbeta primers. Repertoires were generated with immunoSEQ multiplex PCR, while TCRdb's copy carries only in-frame clones and drops some. The sample holds 100,000 to 150,000 clones, roughly 80% seen once. There are 13 residues in the CDR3. The V end lost 8 bases, the J end lost 2 bases, and 12 bases lay between the germline ends. Per germline, CDR1 SEHNR and CDR2 FQNEAQ (reference sequence). Sample: PBMCs. The origin of this receptor is a man aged 25-45 years in good health and CMV-seropositive. The chain uses TRBV7-9 and TRBJ1-1; D is possibly TRBD1 (6 bases). The CDR3 DNA reads TGTGCCAGCCACGAGGGGGACAACACTGAAGCTTTCTTT. Translated, it gives CASHEGDNTEAFF. The variable domain in full, with the rest retrieved from reference TRBV7-9 and TRBJ1-1, is DTGVSQNPRHKITKRGQNVTFRCDPISEHNRLYWYRQTLGQGPEFLTYFQNEAQLEKSRLLSDRFSAERPKGSFSTLEIQRTEQGDSAMYLCASHEGDNTEAFFGQGTRLTVV.